One sample yielded the 13 T cell receptor beta chains listed below, sequenced in a study of CXCR3-negative and CXCR3-positive naive CD8 T cells. Their specific antigens are unknown. Each TRB cDNA library was prepared by 5' RACE (with UMI labels). TCRdb reanalyzed the 5' RACE reads, giving one entry per CDR3 protein sequence and no DNA. Recorded for this sample: 100,000 or so distinct CDR3 sequences. Study observations and caveats: Hydrophobicity of TRB CDR3s was greater in CXCR3-positive naive cells than in CXCR3-negative naive cells.

Source material: naive CXCR3+ CD8+ T cells from blood. As to subset: CD45RO-CCR7+CD27+CD95- naive CD8+ T cells expressing CXCR3 (TNR3+). The receptors derive from a human donor in good health. Some clones in this sample may be carry-over from other donors' samples.

The CDR3 region is CASSPEGRMNTEAFF. The rearrangement links TRBV28 to TRBJ1-1; TCRdb outputs TRBD1, but without DNA this stays unchecked. Germline V gene lookup returns CDR1 MDHEN and CDR2 SYDVKM. The CDR3 is 15 residues long. The full variable domain, its missing parts supplied by reference TRBV28 and TRBJ1-1, is DVKVTQSSRYLVKRTGEKVFLECVQDMDHENMFWYRQDPGLGLRLIYFSYDVKMKEKGDIPEGYSVSREKKERFSLILESASTNQTSMYLCASSPEGRMNTEAFFGQGTRLTVV.

V gene TRBV2 combines with J gene TRBJ2-7. Germline V gives CDR1 SNHLY, CDR2 FYNNEI. The CDR3 covers 15 residues. The CDR3 loop reads CASSEGAGGSYEQYF. Supplemented by reference TRBV2 and TRBJ2-7, the full variable domain reads EPEVTQTPSHQVTQMGQEVILRCVPISNHLYFYWYRQILGQKVEFLVSFYNNEISEKSEIFDDQFSVERPDGSNFTLKIRSTKLEDSAMYFCASSEGAGGSYEQYFGPGTRLTVT.

The rearrangement links TRBV13 to TRBJ2-1; TCRdb reports TRBD1, a call that lacks DNA to check it against. Germline V gene sequence: CDR1 PRHDT, CDR2 FYEKMQ (reference sequence). CDR3 length equals 15 residues. This CDR3 reads CASSFLPGQGNEQFF.

CDR3: CASSQDRLAGGLAQYF. The rearrangement joins TRBV4-1 to TRBJ2-3; TCRdb returns TRBD2, unconfirmable since there is no DNA. This CDR3 has 16 residues. From germline, CDR1 is MGHRA and CDR2 YSYEKL.

V and J are TRBV5-5 and TRBJ1-5. From germline, CDR1 is SGHKS and CDR2 YYEKEE (reference sequence). The CDR3 has 19 amino acids. The CDR3 is CASSYLPGQISYSNQPQHF.

V gene TRBV29-1 combines with J gene TRBJ2-1; lacking DNA, the TRBD1 call made by TCRdb goes unchecked. The CDR3 has 15 residues. CDR1 and CDR2 (germline): SQVTM, ANQGSEA. Here the CDR3 reads CSVVPRDRGPGEQFF.

The chain combines TRBV4-1 with TRBJ2-2; TCRdb proposes TRBD1, but this gene call is untestable without DNA. CDR1 is MGHRA and CDR2 is YSYEKL in the germline V gene. The CDR3 sequence is 14 residues long. CDR3 amino acids: CASSQGPVAGELFF.

The rearrangement links TRBV4-3 to TRBJ2-7; TCRdb lists TRBD1, though no DNA is available to test this call. Germline-derived CDR1 and CDR2 are LGHNA and YSLEER. CDR3 length: 14 amino acids. CDR3 amino acids: CASSQDRGSGEQYF.

V usage is TRBV10-3 and J usage is TRBJ1-5; TCRdb calls TRBD1, which cannot be checked without DNA. The germline CDR1 and CDR2 sequences are ENHRY and SYGVKD. This CDR3 region has 14 residues. CDR3 protein: CAIGTVLGNQPQHF.

The chain carries TRBV7-3 and TRBJ2-3; as DNA is missing, the TRBD2 call by TCRdb cannot be tested. Looked up from germline, CDR1 is SGHTA and CDR2 is FQGTGA. This CDR3 has 18 amino acids. CDR3 protein: CASGSLGGSGNDWDTQYF.

The chain couples TRBV19 to TRBJ2-7; the TCRdb D gene call, TRBD1, has no DNA to confirm it. The CDR3 spans 13 residues. CDR1 is LNHDA and CDR2 is SQIVND in the germline V gene (reference sequence). This CDR3 is CASTPGGTYEQYF.

The chain employs TRBV6-5 and TRBJ2-2. The germline V gene has CDR1 MNHEY and CDR2 SVGAGI. The CDR3 totals 13 residues. CDR3: CASSYRDTGELFF.

The rearrangement joins TRBV9 to TRBJ2-7. Germline-derived CDR1 and CDR2 are SGDLS and YYNGEE. This CDR3 spans 15 amino acids. This CDR3 reads CASSRRWGSSYEQYF.